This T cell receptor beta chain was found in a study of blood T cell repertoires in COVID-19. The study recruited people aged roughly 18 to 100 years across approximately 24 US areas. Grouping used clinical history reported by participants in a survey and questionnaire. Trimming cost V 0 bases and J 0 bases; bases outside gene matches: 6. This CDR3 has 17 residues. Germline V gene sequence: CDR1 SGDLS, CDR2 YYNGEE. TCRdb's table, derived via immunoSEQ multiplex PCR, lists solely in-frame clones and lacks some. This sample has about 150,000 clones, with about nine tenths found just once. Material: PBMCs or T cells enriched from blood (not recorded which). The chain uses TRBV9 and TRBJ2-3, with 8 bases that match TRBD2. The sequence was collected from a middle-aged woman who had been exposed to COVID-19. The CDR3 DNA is TGTGCCAGCAGCGTAGTCGGCGGGAGGCCAAGCACAGATACGCAGTATTTT. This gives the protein CASSVVGGRPSTDTQYF.